Given below is one T cell receptor beta chain in context. The specificity of this receptor is unknown. One end of the junction fails to match germline, which may point to a read error. The cohort was made up of about 610 healthy bone marrow donors. At the time of sampling, all cohort members were nominally healthy, though unrecorded immune exposures were likely present. The donor tested CMV seronegative, placing the donor among the approximately 400 seronegative members of the cohort. Every donor gave a peripheral blood sample, and the peripheral blood mononuclear cells from that sample were used for TCR beta sequencing. The Qiagen DNeasy Blood Extraction Kit was used to extract genomic DNA from the blood cell samples. CDR1 and CDR2 are read off the germline V gene as MDHEN and SYDVKM. Including cysteine and phenylalanine, the CDR3 has 12 amino acids. The DNA shown is the 36-base CDR3, in frame from base 1.

The data stem from a study of cytomegalovirus exposure and HLA in healthy donors (dated by TCRdb to about 2017). Describing the broader study: An earlier analysis of several hundred of the donors reported approximately 290 Gb of sequence data and 117 million unique TCR beta sequences from about 180 million T cells. Approximately 330 gigabases of sequencing data and roughly 80 million unique TCR sequences made up an early release that covered several hundred HLA-typed donors. Of the roughly 410 genotyped donors, less than 85% were placed in the genetic ancestry cluster associated with self-reported Caucasian donors. The study aimed to test whether signatures of past pathogen exposure could be identified by cataloging public T cell receptors. The study profiled the T cell repertoires of hundreds of subjects by immunosequencing and related them to cytomegalovirus serostatus. Along with the roughly 610-subject first cohort, a separate validation cohort of around 110 different subjects was used. High-throughput TCR immunosequencing, statistical association of individual TCRs with disease status, and machine learning were combined to predict cytomegalovirus infection status. A later analysis re-analyzed previously published TCR beta repertoires from approximately 670 donors and added high-resolution HLA genotyping to study TCR occurrence patterns. Rather than using new phenotypic data, the later analysis identified candidate immune exposures from TCR beta sequences and from how often those sequences occurred across donors. An earlier analysis of several hundred of the donors applied high-throughput TCR beta sequencing to assess whether each TCR beta V gene segment acted as functional or pseudogenic. Donor age, sex, ethnicity and CMV serostatus were compiled together with the repertoire data. A later genetic analysis took genome-wide SNP genotypes for 398 of the 666 donors and used that subset as a discovery cohort. All discovery cohort repertoires had been generated on a single sequencing platform. Both class I and class II loci were covered by HLA typing, at four-digit resolution. The number of typed donors differed by locus: about 629-630 for A, B, C, DRB1 and DQB1; 500 to 550 for DQA1; 600 to 610 for DPA1; and approximately 450 for DPB1. A handful of DR-DQ haplotypes were handled as single units for association and clustering because linkage in the cohort was strong. Across 398 genotyped donors of the cohort, an average of roughly 230,000 unique TCR beta nucleotide sequences per donor were sequenced, and 15% to 20% of those sequences were non-productive.

Broader findings and caveats from the paper: The presence/absence analyses assumed that sequencing depth was roughly uniform across donors, and that assumption may not be true. Three of the identified cytomegalovirus-associated TCR beta chains were confirmed in vitro to be specific for cytomegalovirus antigens. Roughly 17 rarely observed V segments, including chromosome 9 orphons, were excluded from the earlier analysis of a few hundred of the donors because counts were too low. In a later genetic analysis, fewer N-insertions in productive TCRs were reported among donors in an Asian-associated ancestry cluster than the roughly 640-donor mean. Specific HLA alleles were associated with over 15,000 TCR beta sequences at a false discovery rate of 0.05 in a later analysis. Because HLA typing was missing for some donors at each locus, association tests included only the typed subset. Linkage disequilibrium might explain the correlated functional status among segregating V segments, but an unknown experimental factor could not be excluded. The 87-base-pair reads could not distinguish some IMGT-functional V segments, including TRBV6-2 and TRBV6-3, so those segments were excluded. A later analysis reported that several top co-occurrence clusters appeared linked to parvovirus B19, influenza, CMV and Epstein-Barr virus. In a later analysis, HLA-associated TCR beta chains were found to be more clonally expanded and to have lower generation probabilities than equally common non-associated chains. A further reported finding was that TCR beta sequences accurately predicted the HLA-A and HLA-B alleles for most subjects in the first cohort. When HLA alleles, especially DR and DQ, strongly co-occurred, TCR associations were difficult to assign to individual alleles. Immune exposure information for the cohort was limited to CMV serostatus. A group of highly shared sequence variants was considered likely to be a technical artifact of the sequencing pipeline. Most TCR sequences were seen in very few donors, while some public TCRs were found in many individuals. A later analysis found that TCR association rates varied across HLA loci, with DRB1 alleles showing the most associated TCRs and HLA-C alleles the fewest. It was suggested by the authors that the approach could potentially be generalized to other disease states and immunological phenotypes. The classifier was reported to diagnose cytomegalovirus status with high specificity and sensitivity in both the original cohort and the validation cohort. This cohort had only TCR beta chains sequenced, and the lack of alpha or paired-chain data limited which features could be detected. Most CMV-associated TCR beta chains appeared to be HLA-restricted in a later analysis, and the HLA associations seemed to be driven largely by CMV exposure. In the study, roughly 160 TCR beta chains were listed as associated with cytomegalovirus. An association between a missense DCLRE1C variant and V-gene and J-gene trimming of TCR beta chains was found in a later genetic analysis and replicated in an independent cohort. An earlier analysis of approximately 600 of the donors showed that most TCR beta V segments appeared in productive rearrangements either about 87% or about 30% of the time, which broadly matched IMGT annotations.

Libraries were prepared through the immunoSEQ multiplex PCR assay. For the multiplex PCR, a mixture combining 60 forward primers for TCR Vbeta segments and 13 reverse primers for TCR Jbeta segments was used. A multiplex PCR assay on genomic DNA amplified the CDR3 region of rearranged TCR beta genes. The Illumina HiSeq System was used to sequence the amplified TCR beta libraries as 87-base-pair reads. On the authors' methods: A later analysis tallied roughly 80 million unique TCR beta chains across the 666 repertoires, and about 12 million of those chains were shared by two or more donors. To remove PCR and sequencing errors, raw reads were error-corrected and collapsed into unique sequences using a nearest-neighbor algorithm that merged closely related sequences. Alignment of CDR3 sequences to IMGT reference sequences was used to assign V, D and J gene segments. For a sequence to be retained, at least a six-nucleotide match to both a V gene segment and a J gene segment was required. Rearrangements were classified as productive when the CDR3 lacked stop codons and remained in frame with V and J, and all other rearrangements were classified as non-productive. CDR3 was defined according to IMGT convention as the region running from the second conserved V-encoded cysteine to the conserved J-encoded phenylalanine. The earlier analysis of fewer than 700 of the donors excluded sequences that lacked an unambiguous match to a single V gene segment. In an earlier analysis of a few hundred of the donors, a V segment was called functional when productive rearrangements were above 56.7%, and segregating when the standard deviation between donors exceeded 5%. A statistical classification framework was built to diagnose cytomegalovirus status from the catalog of TCR beta chain sequences. V and J gene assignment, in a later analysis, came from comparing TCR nucleotide sequences with IMGT/GENE-DB human TR gene sequences. The TCRdist pipeline was used in a later analysis to assign CDR3 sequences and most-parsimonious VDJ recombination scenarios. In a later analysis, every TCR beta chain was defined by the combination of its CDR3 amino acid sequence and its V-gene family, and reads without a unique V-gene family were dropped. As a way to deal with suspected cross-contamination and a sequencing artifact, a later analysis dropped more than 500 nucleotide sequences that were highly shared and had low generation probability. For each public chain, a later analysis derived a clonal expansion index from normalized ranks of inferred template counts within each repertoire. In a later analysis, generation probabilities were computed using a VDJ recombination model fitted to out-of-frame rearrangements, and the results were checked against IGoR. In a later analysis, hypergeometric tests were used to score TCR-TCR, TCR-HLA and TCR-CMV co-occurrence, with a repertoire-size bias correction applied to TCR pairs. False discovery rates were estimated in a later analysis by permuting HLA or CMV assignments 20 times. In a later analysis, co-occurring TCRs were grouped using DBSCAN, with TCRdist sequence similarity added in when clustering inside HLA-allele-positive subsets. Repertoires with fewer than 30,000 or more than 120,000 public chains, plus five repertoires with anomalous nucleotide sharing, were excluded from co-occurrence clustering. The table was pulled from immuneACCESS by TCRdb, which kept in-frame rearrangements only. Such tables lose some clones; where checked, under half of the loss comes from unresolved V genes, and the rest has no known cause. V, J and clone size were drawn from that table, and D and trimming were deduced from the DNA. A total of about 150,000 clones appear in this sample, over 60% of them only once. Around 3.1% of the sample rests with the top ten.

The chain links TRBV28 with TRBJ2-7; the D gene is possibly TRBD1, with 5 bases matching. Sequencing used PBMCs. This TCR was recovered from a male donor in good health and CMV-seronegative. The CDR3 is CTSRLDSSEQYF. The sequenced DNA: TGTACCAGCAGGCTCGACAGTTCCGAGCAGTACTTC.